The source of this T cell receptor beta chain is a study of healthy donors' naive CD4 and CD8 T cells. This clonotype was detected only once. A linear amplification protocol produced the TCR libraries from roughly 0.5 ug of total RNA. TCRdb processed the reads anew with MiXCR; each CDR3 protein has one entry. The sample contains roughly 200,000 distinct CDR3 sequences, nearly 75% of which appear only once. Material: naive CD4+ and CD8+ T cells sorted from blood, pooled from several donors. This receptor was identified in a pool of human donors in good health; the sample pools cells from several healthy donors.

CDR3 nucleotides: TGCAGCGTTTCAGGGGGCAACACTGAAGCTTTCTTT. Its translation is CSVSGGNTEAFF. V and J are TRBV29-1 and TRBJ1-1; 8 bases agree with TRBD1. In germline, CDR1 is SQVTM, CDR2 ANQGSEA. V shed 5 bases, J shed 2 bases, and the junction held 1 base outside the gene matches. The CDR3 loop spans 12 amino acids.